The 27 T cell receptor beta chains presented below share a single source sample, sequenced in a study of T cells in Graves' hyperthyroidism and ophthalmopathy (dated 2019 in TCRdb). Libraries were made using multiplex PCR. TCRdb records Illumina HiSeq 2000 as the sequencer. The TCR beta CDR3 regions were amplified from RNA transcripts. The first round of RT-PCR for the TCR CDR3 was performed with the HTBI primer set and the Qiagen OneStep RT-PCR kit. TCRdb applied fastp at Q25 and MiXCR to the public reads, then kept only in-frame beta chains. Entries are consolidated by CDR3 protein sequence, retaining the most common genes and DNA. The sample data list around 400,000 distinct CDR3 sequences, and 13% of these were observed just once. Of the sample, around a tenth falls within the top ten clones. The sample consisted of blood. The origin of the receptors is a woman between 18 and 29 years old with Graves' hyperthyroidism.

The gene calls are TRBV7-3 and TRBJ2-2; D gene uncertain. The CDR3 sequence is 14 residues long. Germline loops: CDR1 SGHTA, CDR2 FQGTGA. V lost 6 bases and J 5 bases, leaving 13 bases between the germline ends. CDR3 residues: CASSADPRTGELFF. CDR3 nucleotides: TGTGCCAGCAGTGCCGATCCGAGGACCGGGGAGCTGTTTTTT.

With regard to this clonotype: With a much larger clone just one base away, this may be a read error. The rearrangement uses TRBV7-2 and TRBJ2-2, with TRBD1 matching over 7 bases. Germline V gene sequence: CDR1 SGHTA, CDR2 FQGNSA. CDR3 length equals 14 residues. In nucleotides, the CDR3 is TGTGACAGCAGCTCACAGGGGTGGGGCGGGGAGCTGTTTTTT. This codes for CDSSSQGWGGELFF.

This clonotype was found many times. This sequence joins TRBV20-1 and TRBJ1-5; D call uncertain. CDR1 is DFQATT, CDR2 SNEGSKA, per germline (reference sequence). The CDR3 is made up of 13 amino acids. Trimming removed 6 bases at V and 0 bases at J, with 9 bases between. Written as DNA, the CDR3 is TGCAGTGCGGAAGAGGATAGCAATCAGCCCCAGCATTTT. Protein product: CSAEEDSNQPQHF.

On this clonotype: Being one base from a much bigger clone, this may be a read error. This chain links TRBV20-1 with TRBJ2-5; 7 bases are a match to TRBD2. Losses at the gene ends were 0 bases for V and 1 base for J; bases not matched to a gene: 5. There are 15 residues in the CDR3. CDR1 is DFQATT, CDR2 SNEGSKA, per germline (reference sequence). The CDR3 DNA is TGCAGTGCTAGAGAGCCGGGGGGTCCCCAAGAGACCCAGTACTTC. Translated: CSAREPGGPQETQYF.

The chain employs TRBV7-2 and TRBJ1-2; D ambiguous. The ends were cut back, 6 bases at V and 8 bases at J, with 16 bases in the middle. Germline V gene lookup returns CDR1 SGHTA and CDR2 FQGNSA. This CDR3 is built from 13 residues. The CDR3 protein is CASRPSSPNGYTF. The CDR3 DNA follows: TGTGCCAGCAGACCTTCCTCGCCAAACGGCTACACCTTC.

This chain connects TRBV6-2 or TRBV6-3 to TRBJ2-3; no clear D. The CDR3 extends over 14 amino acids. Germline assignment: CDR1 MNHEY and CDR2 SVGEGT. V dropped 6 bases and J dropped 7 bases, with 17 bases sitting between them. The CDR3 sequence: CASRRPGLSYTQYF. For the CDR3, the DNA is TGTGCCAGCAGAAGACCCGGGCTCAGCTATACGCAGTATTTT.

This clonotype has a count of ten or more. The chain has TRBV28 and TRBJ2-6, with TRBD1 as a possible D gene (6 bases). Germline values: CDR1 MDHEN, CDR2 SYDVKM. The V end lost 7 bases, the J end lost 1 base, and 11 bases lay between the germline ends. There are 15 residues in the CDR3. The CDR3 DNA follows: TGTGCCAGCACGGTAGGGGGTTCTGGGGCCAACGTCCTGACTTTC. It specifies CASTVGGSGANVLTF.

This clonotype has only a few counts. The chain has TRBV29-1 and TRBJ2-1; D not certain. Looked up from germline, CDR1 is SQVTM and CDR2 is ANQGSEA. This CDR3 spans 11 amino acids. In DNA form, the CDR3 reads TGCGGCGCCGACCCCTACAATGAGCAGTTCTTC. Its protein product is CGADPYNEQFF.

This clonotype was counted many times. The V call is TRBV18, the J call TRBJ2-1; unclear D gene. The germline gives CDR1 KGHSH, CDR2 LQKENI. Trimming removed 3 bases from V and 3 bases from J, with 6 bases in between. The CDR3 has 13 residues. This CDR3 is CASSPAGYNEQFF. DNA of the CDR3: TGTGCCAGCTCACCGGCAGGCTACAATGAGCAGTTCTTC.

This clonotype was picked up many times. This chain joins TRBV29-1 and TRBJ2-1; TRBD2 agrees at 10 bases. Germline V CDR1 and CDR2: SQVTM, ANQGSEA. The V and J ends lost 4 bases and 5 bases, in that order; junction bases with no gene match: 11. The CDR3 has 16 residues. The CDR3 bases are TGCAGCGTTGCGGGGGAACTAGCGGGACCTAACAATGAGCAGTTCTTC. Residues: CSVAGELAGPNNEQFF.

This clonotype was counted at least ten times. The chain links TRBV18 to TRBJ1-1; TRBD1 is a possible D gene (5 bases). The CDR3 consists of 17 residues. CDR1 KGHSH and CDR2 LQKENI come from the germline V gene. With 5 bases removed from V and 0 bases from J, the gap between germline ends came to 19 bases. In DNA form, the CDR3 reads TGTGCCAGCTCAGAGACAGTCGGCTTGGCAATGAACACTGAAGCTTTCTTT. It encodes CASSETVGLAMNTEAFF.

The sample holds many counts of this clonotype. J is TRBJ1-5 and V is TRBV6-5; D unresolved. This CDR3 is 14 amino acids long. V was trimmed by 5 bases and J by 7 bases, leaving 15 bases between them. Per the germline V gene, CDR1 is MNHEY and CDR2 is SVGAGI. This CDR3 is CASSLSVSTQPQHF. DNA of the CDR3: TGTGCCAGCAGTCTGAGTGTGAGCACGCAGCCCCAGCATTTT.

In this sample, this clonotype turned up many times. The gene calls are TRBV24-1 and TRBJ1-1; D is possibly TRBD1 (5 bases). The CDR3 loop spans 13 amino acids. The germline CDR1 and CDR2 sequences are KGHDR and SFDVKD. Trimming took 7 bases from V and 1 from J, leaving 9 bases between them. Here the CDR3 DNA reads TGTGCCACCAGCGCTCAGGGGAACACTGAAGCTTTCTTT. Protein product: CATSAQGNTEAFF.

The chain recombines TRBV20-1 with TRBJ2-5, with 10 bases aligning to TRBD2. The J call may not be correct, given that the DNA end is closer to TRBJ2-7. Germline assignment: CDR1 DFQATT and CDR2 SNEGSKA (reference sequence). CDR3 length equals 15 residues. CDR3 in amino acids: CSATWASGGVNEQYF. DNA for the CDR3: TGCAGTGCTACCTGGGCAAGCGGGGGGGTCAACGAGCAGTACTTC.

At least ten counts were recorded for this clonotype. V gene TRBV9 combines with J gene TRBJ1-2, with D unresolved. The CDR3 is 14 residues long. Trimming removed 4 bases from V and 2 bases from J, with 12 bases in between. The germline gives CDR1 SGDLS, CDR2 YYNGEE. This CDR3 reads CASSSNYHNYGYTF. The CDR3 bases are TGTGCCAGCAGCTCTAACTACCACAACTATGGCTACACCTTC. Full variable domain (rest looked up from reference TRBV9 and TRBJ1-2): DSGVTQTPKHLITATGQRVTLRCSPRSGDLSVYWYQQSLDQGLQFLIQYYNGEERAKGNILERFSAQQFPDLHSELNLSSLELGDSALYFCASSSNYHNYGYTFGSGTRLTVV.

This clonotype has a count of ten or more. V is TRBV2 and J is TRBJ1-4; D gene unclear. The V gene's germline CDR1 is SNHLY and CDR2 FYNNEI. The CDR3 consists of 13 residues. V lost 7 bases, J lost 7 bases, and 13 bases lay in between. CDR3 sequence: CASMNSGVEKLFF. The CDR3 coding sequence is TGTGCCAGCATGAACAGTGGAGTTGAAAAACTGTTTTTT.

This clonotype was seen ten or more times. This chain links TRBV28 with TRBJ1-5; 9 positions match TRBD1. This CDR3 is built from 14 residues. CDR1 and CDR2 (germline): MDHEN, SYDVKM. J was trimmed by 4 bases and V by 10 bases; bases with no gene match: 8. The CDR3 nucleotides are TGTGCCACGCGTGCCGACAGGGGGAATCAGCCCCAGCATTTT. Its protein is CATRADRGNQPQHF. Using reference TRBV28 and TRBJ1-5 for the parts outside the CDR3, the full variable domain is DVKVTQSSRYLVKRTGEKVFLECVQDMDHENMFWYRQDPGLGLRLIYFSYDVKMKEKGDIPEGYSVSREKKERFSLILESASTNQTSMYLCATRADRGNQPQHFGDGTRLSIL.

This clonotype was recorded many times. The CDR3: CASSSGTGGNEKLFF. The CDR3 nucleotides read TGTGCCAGCAGCTCCGGGACAGGGGGTAATGAAAAACTGTTTTTT. The gene calls are TRBV7-9 and TRBJ1-4; 11 bases agree with TRBD1. The germline V gene has CDR1 SEHNR and CDR2 FQNEAQ (reference sequence). With V trimmed by 4 bases and J by 4 bases, 2 bases remained unmatched. There are 15 residues in the CDR3.

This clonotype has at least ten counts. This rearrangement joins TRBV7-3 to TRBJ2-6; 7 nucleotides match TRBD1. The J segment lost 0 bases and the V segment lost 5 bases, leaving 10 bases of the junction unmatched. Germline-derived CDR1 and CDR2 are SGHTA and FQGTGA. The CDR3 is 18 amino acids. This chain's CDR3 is CASSPRDRDFSGANVLTF. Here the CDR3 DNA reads TGTGCCAGCAGCCCCCGGGACAGAGACTTCTCTGGGGCCAACGTCCTGACTTTC.

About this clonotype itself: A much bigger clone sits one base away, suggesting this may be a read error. The CDR3 loop is CASNPDRVGGYF. CDR3 in DNA: TGTGCCAGCAATCCTGACCGAGTTGGAGGGTATTTT. V gene TRBV2 combines with J gene TRBJ2-3, with D possibly TRBD2 on 5 matching bases. In germline, CDR1 is SNHLY, CDR2 FYNNEI. This CDR3 has 12 amino acids. V lost 7 bases, J lost 14 bases, and 19 bases lay in between. Together with reference TRBV2 and TRBJ2-3, the CDR3 gives the full variable domain: EPEVTQTPSHQVTQMGQEVILRCVPISNHLYFYWYRQILGQKVEFLVSFYNNEISEKSEIFDDQFSVERPDGSNFTLKIRSTKLEDSAMYFCASNPDRVGGYFGPGTRLTVL.

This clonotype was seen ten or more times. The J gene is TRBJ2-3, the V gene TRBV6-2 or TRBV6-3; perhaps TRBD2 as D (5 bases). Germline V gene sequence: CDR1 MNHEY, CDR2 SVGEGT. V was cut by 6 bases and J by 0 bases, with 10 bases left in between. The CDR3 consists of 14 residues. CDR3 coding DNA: TGTGCCAGCAGGGGAGACGCTAGCACAGATACGCAGTATTTT. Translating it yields CASRGDASTDTQYF.

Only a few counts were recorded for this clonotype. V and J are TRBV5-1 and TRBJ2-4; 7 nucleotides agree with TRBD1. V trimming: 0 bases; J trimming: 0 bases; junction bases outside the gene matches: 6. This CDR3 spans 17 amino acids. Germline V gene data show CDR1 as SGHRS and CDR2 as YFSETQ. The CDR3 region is CASSLARGGLAKNIQYF. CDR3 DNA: TGCGCCAGCAGCTTGGCCAGAGGGGGCCTAGCCAAAAACATTCAGTACTTC.

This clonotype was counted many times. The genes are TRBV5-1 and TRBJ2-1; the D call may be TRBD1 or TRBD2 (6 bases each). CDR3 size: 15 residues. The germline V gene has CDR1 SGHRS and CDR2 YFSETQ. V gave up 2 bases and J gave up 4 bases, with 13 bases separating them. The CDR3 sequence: CASSFGGGSYNEQFF. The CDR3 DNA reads TGCGCCAGCAGCTTTGGAGGGGGGAGTTACAATGAGCAGTTCTTC. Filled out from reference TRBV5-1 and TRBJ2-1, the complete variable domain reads KAGVTQTPRYLIKTRGQQVTLSCSPISGHRSVSWYQQTPGQGLQFLFEYFSETQRNKGNFPGRFSGRQFSNSRSEMNVSTLELGDSALYLCASSFGGGSYNEQFFGPGTRLTVL.

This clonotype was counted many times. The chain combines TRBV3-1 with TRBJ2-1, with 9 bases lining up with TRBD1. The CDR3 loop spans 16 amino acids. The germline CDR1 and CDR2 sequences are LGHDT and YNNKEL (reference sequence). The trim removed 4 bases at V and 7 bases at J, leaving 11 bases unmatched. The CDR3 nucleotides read TGTGCCAGCAGCCTCATACAGGGGGCGCTTAGTAATGAGCAGTTCTTC. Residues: CASSLIQGALSNEQFF.

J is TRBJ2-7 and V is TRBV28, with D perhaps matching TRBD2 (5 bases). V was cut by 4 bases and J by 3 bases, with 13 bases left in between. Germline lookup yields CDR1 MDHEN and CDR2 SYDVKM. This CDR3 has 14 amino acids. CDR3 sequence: CASSSSGYVYEQYF. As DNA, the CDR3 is TGTGCCAGCAGTTCGTCGGGGTATGTCTACGAGCAGTACTTC.

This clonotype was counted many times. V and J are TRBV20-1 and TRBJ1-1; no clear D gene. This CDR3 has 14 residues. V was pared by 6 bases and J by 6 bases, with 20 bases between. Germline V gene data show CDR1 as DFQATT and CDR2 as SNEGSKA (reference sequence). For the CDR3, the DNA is TGCAGTGCCCCGCTATTTGGGGAATTGTCTGAAGCTTTCTTT. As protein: CSAPLFGELSEAFF.

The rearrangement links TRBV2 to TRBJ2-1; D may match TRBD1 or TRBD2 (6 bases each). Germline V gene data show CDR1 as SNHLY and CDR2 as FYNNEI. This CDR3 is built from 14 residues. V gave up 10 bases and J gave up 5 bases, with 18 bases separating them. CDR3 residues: CATDRGAGHNEQFF. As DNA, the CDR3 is TGTGCCACCGATAGGGGGGCGGGGCACAATGAGCAGTTCTTC.